Listed here are 27 T cell receptor beta chains from one sample, sequenced in a study of identifying expanded T cells in peripheral blood. Profiling relied on immunoSEQ multiplex PCR, and the TCRdb table lists in-frame clones only, not all of them. The sample contains approximately 81,000 clones, 84% of which appear only once. The sequenced sample was blood. The receptors were sampled from a person aged 18 to 75 in good health.

V gene TRBV27 combines with J gene TRBJ2-1; D possibly corresponds to TRBD1 (6 bases). This CDR3 comprises 13 residues. Germline V gives CDR1 MNHEY, CDR2 SMNVEV (reference sequence). Trimming stripped 6 bases from V and 3 bases from J, with 9 bases between. The CDR3 loop is CASSQDSYNEQFF. As DNA, the CDR3 is TGTGCCAGCAGCCAGGACAGCTACAATGAGCAGTTCTTC.

J is TRBJ2-1 and V is TRBV4-3; 7 nucleotides agree with TRBD2. From germline, CDR1 is LGHNA and CDR2 YSLEER. The junction had 11 bases not matched to a gene; V was cut back by 1 base and J by 8 bases. The CDR3 is made up of 16 amino acids. CDR3 nucleotide sequence: TGCGCCAGCAGCCAAGTTCGCGGGGGAGGTACGGATGAGCAGTTCTTC. This codes for CASSQVRGGGTDEQFF.

V is TRBV4-3 and J is TRBJ1-2, with D perhaps TRBD1 (6 bases). The germline gives CDR1 LGHNA, CDR2 YSLEER. This CDR3 is built from 16 residues. Trimming removed 0 bases from V and 4 bases from J, with 15 bases in between. CDR3 in amino acids: CASSQDHRAVVYGYTF. The CDR3 DNA reads TGCGCCAGCAGCCAAGACCACAGGGCGGTGGTCTATGGCTACACCTTC.

The chain couples TRBV4-2 to TRBJ2-1, with TRBD2 matching over 10 bases. CDR1 and CDR2 (germline): LGHNA, YNFKEQ. CDR3 length: 20 amino acids. The V and J ends lost 0 bases and 2 bases, in that order; junction bases with no gene match: 13. The CDR3 coding sequence is TGTGCCAGCAGCCAAGAACTAGCGGGATATGCGTCGCTGACCTACAATGAGCAGTTCTTC. This translates into CASSQELAGYASLTYNEQFF.

Comments on this clone: The limits of the CDR3 on the DNA are not certain, so only TCRdb's listed CDR3 is given. This chain connects TRBV19 to TRBJ1-2. Including both end residues, the CDR3 is 15 amino acids long. The germline gives CDR1 LNHDA, CDR2 SQIVND (reference sequence). The CDR3: CASSFGEGMAYGYTF.

J is TRBJ2-3 and V is TRBV5-1, with a tentative D call TRBD1 (6 bases). Germline CDR1 is SGHRS and CDR2 is YFSETQ. This CDR3 comprises 16 residues. Trimming left V 0 bases short and J 4 bases short, with 15 bases between. Here the CDR3 reads CASSLERTAPPDTQYF. The CDR3 DNA reads as TGCGCCAGCAGCTTGGAGCGGACAGCCCCCCCAGATACGCAGTATTTT.

The V call is TRBV28, the J call TRBJ2-7, with D unclear. The CDR3 runs 15 residues. V was cut by 1 base and J by 3 bases, with 13 bases left in between. Germline V gene lookup returns CDR1 MDHEN and CDR2 SYDVKM. CDR3 DNA: TGTGCCAGCAGTTTATCCTGGCAAAAGGGCTACGAGCAGTACTTC. This gives the protein CASSLSWQKGYEQYF.

The chain couples TRBV5-5 to TRBJ1-5, with a weak D call TRBD1 (5 bases). This CDR3 is built from 16 residues. Germline lookup yields CDR1 SGHKS and CDR2 YYEKEE (reference sequence). V shed 4 bases and J shed 0 bases, with 14 bases lying between them. The CDR3 region is CASSPRGEVSNQPQHF. CDR3 nucleotides: TGTGCCAGCAGCCCCCGGGGGGAAGTTAGCAATCAGCCCCAGCATTTT.

The rearrangement uses TRBV9 and TRBJ2-3; D might be TRBD1 (6 bases). The germline V gene encodes CDR1 SGDLS and CDR2 YYNGEE. This CDR3 is built from 16 residues. The germline V and J ends were trimmed by 0 bases and 5 bases, with 16 bases remaining between them. The DNA of the CDR3 is TGTGCCAGCAGCGTAGTGGGGGCAGGGGCAGGAGATACGCAGTATTTT. It encodes CASSVVGAGAGDTQYF.

J is TRBJ2-7 and V is TRBV10-3; TRBD1 matches at 8 bases. Germline assignment: CDR1 ENHRY and CDR2 SYGVKD. The CDR3 is 16 residues long. J was trimmed by 3 bases and V by 4 bases; bases with no gene match: 11. DNA for the CDR3: TGTGCCATCAGTGCAAAGCCCGGGACAGGAAACTACGAGCAGTACTTC. Encoded protein: CAISAKPGTGNYEQYF.

CDR3 coding DNA: TGTGCCAGCAGCCCGCCCATGCGGAGAGGAGAGACCCAGTACTTC. It specifies CASSPPMRRGETQYF. The genes are TRBV13 and TRBJ2-5; D remains ambiguous. The CDR3 consists of 15 residues. Trimming pared 5 bases from V and 4 bases from J, leaving 17 bases between. Germline loops: CDR1 PRHDT, CDR2 FYEKMQ (reference sequence).

CDR3 nucleotide sequence: TGCAGCGTTGACGGCCAGGGGGCTCTTTATGGCTACACCTTC. Amino acid sequence: CSVDGQGALYGYTF. This rearrangement joins TRBV29-1 to TRBJ1-2; 8 nucleotides agree with TRBD1. Germline CDR1 reads SQVTM; CDR2 reads ANQGSEA. V lost 3 bases to trimming and J lost 5 bases; unmatched junction nucleotides: 8. This CDR3 is built from 14 residues.

The chain is built from TRBV7-8 and TRBJ2-1, with TRBD2 matching 8 bases. J was trimmed by 5 bases and V by 5 bases; bases with no gene match: 11. Per germline, CDR1 SGHVS and CDR2 FQNEAQ. The CDR3 consists of 16 residues. CDR3 DNA sequence: TGTGCCAGCAGCGATCGACGACTAGCGACAAACAATGAGCAGTTCTTC. This encodes CASSDRRLATNNEQFF.

The genes are TRBV7-9 and TRBJ2-5; 8 bases line up with TRBD2. This CDR3 is 19 amino acids long. J lost 1 base, V lost 0 bases, and 13 bases had no gene match. Germline CDR1 SEHNR, CDR2 FQNEAQ (reference sequence). Here the CDR3 reads CASSLAGGRSGSGQETQYF. CDR3 nucleotide sequence: TGTGCCAGCAGCTTAGCTGGCGGAAGAAGCGGGAGTGGCCAAGAGACCCAGTACTTC.

CDR3 DNA: TGCGCCAGCAGCTTGACCTCTAACTCCTACAATGAGCAGTTCTTC. Translation: CASSLTSNSYNEQFF. The rearrangement uses TRBV5-1 and TRBJ2-1; D gene unclear. The CDR3 contains 15 residues. Trimming removed 1 base at V and 0 bases at J, with 8 bases between. Germline assignment: CDR1 SGHRS and CDR2 YFSETQ.

This clone was observed a handful of times. This chain uses TRBV4-2 with TRBJ1-5, with TRBD1 matching over 7 bases. The junction had 7 bases not matched to a gene; V was cut back by 0 bases and J by 5 bases. The CDR3 has 16 amino acids. Germline CDR1 is LGHNA and CDR2 is YNFKEQ. CDR3: CASSQEEGQRYQPQHF. CDR3 in DNA: TGTGCCAGCAGCCAAGAGGAGGGACAGCGTTATCAGCCCCAGCATTTT.

This clone was counted between two and nine times. J is TRBJ2-7 and V is TRBV7-9, with D unresolved. The length of the CDR3 is 13 residues. The V gene's germline CDR1 is SEHNR and CDR2 FQNEAQ (reference sequence). Deletions cut 4 bases from V and 3 bases from J, with 10 bases between. The CDR3 region has the DNA TGTGCCAGCAGCTCAGGACGGATCTACGAGCAGTACTTC. Its protein product is CASSSGRIYEQYF.

This clone was counted between two and nine times. The chain has TRBV5-4 and TRBJ2-1; 13 positions match TRBD2. V shed 1 base, J shed 5 bases, and the junction held 3 bases outside the gene matches. The CDR3 sequence is 16 residues long. Germline V gives CDR1 SGHNT, CDR2 YYREEE (reference sequence). The CDR3: CASSLTSGRADNEQFF. The CDR3 DNA reads as TGTGCCAGCAGCTTGACTAGCGGGAGGGCCGACAATGAGCAGTTCTTC.

The genes are TRBV4-3 and TRBJ2-7; 8 nucleotides match TRBD2. V was clipped by 1 base and J by 0 bases; unmatched bases: 2. This CDR3 has 15 residues. Germline loops: CDR1 LGHNA, CDR2 YSLEER. CDR3 protein: CASSQVSGSSYEQYF. The CDR3, as DNA: TGCGCCAGCAGCCAAGTGAGCGGGAGCTCCTACGAGCAGTACTTC.

The genes are TRBV7-9 and TRBJ1-2; no firm D call. Germline V gene lookup returns CDR1 SEHNR and CDR2 FQNEAQ (reference sequence). V was trimmed by 0 bases and J by 6 bases, leaving 11 bases between them. The CDR3 is made up of 14 amino acids. The CDR3 sequence is CASSLALYGDGYTF. CDR3 DNA sequence: TGTGCCAGCAGCTTAGCACTATACGGCGATGGCTACACCTTC.

This clone was seen a single time. The CDR3 DNA reads as TGCGCCAGCAGCCAAGAGGAGTCGGGCAACTATGGCTACACCTTC. Its protein product is CASSQEESGNYGYTF. The gene calls are TRBV4-3 and TRBJ1-2; D call uncertain. CDR3 size: 15 residues. Germline V gives CDR1 LGHNA, CDR2 YSLEER. The V end lost 0 bases, the J end lost 2 bases, and 10 bases lay between the germline ends.

The chain recombines TRBV28 with TRBJ1-5; perhaps TRBD1 as D (5 bases). Germline V gene data show CDR1 as MDHEN and CDR2 as SYDVKM. The V end lost 7 bases, the J end lost 4 bases, and 14 bases lay between the germline ends. This CDR3 comprises 14 residues. The CDR3 loop reads CASKPGHGNQPQHF. CDR3 in DNA: TGTGCCAGCAAACCCGGACACGGTAATCAGCCCCAGCATTTT. Full variable domain (outside the CDR3, taken from reference TRBV28 and TRBJ1-5): DVKVTQSSRYLVKRTGEKVFLECVQDMDHENMFWYRQDPGLGLRLIYFSYDVKMKEKGDIPEGYSVSREKKERFSLILESASTNQTSMYLCASKPGHGNQPQHFGDGTRLSIL.

This chain uses TRBV29-1 with TRBJ1-1; possible D gene TRBD1, 5 bases. The CDR3 runs 13 residues. With 5 bases removed from V and 0 bases from J, the gap between germline ends came to 10 bases. The germline gives CDR1 SQVTM, CDR2 ANQGSEA. CDR3 residues: CSVQRDLNTEAFF. In DNA, the CDR3 is TGCAGCGTTCAAAGGGACCTGAACACTGAAGCTTTCTTT.

The chain uses TRBV4-1 and TRBJ1-2, with TRBD1 matching over 11 bases. This CDR3 comprises 16 residues. The V segment lost 1 base and the J segment 4 bases; nucleotides outside the gene matches: 5. The germline V gene has CDR1 MGHRA and CDR2 YSYEKL. This CDR3 is CASSQARTGGSYGYTF. The CDR3 coding sequence is TGCGCCAGCAGCCAAGCAAGGACAGGGGGCAGCTATGGCTACACCTTC.

This chain joins TRBV28 and TRBJ2-1; 10 bases match TRBD2. In germline, CDR1 is MDHEN, CDR2 SYDVKM. J was trimmed by 8 bases and V by 4 bases; bases with no gene match: 8. CDR3 size: 15 residues. The CDR3 nucleotides are TGTGCCAGCAGTTCCTTAGCGGGAGGTAACGATGAGCAGTTCTTC. Encoded protein: CASSSLAGGNDEQFF. The full variable domain, completed using reference TRBV28 and TRBJ2-1, is DVKVTQSSRYLVKRTGEKVFLECVQDMDHENMFWYRQDPGLGLRLIYFSYDVKMKEKGDIPEGYSVSREKKERFSLILESASTNQTSMYLCASSSLAGGNDEQFFGPGTRLTVL.

The V call is TRBV29-1, the J call TRBJ1-1; the D gene is possibly TRBD1 (6 bases). Trimming pared 3 bases from V and 4 bases from J, leaving 12 bases between. Germline assignment: CDR1 SQVTM and CDR2 ANQGSEA. The CDR3 runs 13 residues. Written as DNA, the CDR3 is TGCAGCGTTGAGGGCCAGGGGTCCACTGAAGCTTTCTTT. It is translated as CSVEGQGSTEAFF.

The rearrangement uses TRBV13 and TRBJ2-1, with 13 bases that match TRBD2. This CDR3 spans 15 amino acids. J was trimmed by 7 bases and V by 5 bases; bases with no gene match: 5. Germline V gene sequence: CDR1 PRHDT, CDR2 FYEKMQ (reference sequence). The CDR3 here is CASSKTSGRMNEQFF. In DNA form, the CDR3 reads TGTGCCAGCAGCAAGACTAGCGGGAGGATGAATGAGCAGTTCTTC.